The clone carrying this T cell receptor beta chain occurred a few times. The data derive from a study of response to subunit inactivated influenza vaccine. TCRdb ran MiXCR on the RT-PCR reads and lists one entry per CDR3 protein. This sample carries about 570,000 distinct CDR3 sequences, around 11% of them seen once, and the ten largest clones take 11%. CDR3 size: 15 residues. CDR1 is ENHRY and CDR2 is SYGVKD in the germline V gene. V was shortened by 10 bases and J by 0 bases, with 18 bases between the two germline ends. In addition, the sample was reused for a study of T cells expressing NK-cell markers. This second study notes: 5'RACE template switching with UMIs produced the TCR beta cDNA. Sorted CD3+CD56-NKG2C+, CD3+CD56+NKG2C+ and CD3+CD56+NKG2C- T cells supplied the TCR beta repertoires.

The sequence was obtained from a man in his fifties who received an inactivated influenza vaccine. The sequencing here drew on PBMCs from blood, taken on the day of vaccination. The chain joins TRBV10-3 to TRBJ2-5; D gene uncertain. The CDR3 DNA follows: TGTGCCACCAGCTGGGCTGCGAGAAACCAAGAGACCCAGTACTTC. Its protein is CATSWAARNQETQYF.